What follows are 19 T cell receptor beta chains derived from one specimen sequenced in a study of blood T cell repertoires in COVID-19 (dated by TCRdb to 2020 to 2021). The library was made by the immunoSEQ multiplex PCR assay. Sourced from immuneACCESS, this table was stored by TCRdb with only in-frame sequences that have V and J called. A share of the clones is absent; for the studies checked, an unresolved V gene accounts for under half, and the remainder has no known explanation. Counted in this sample were a few hundred thousand clones; around 84% of them appeared once. Under 4.5% of the sample lies in the top ten. Sequenced sample: PBMCs or T cells enriched from blood (not recorded which). The receptors derive from a man aged 25 to 40 with acute COVID-19.

The chain combines TRBV30 with TRBJ2-7; 10 bases line up with TRBD2. The CDR3 has 13 amino acids. Germline values: CDR1 GTSNPN, CDR2 SVGIG (reference sequence). After removal of 2 bases from V and 9 bases from J, the junction contained 7 bases not matched to a gene. The CDR3 protein is CAWSTLAGGVQYV. CDR3 nucleotides: TGTGCCTGGAGTACATTAGCGGGGGGCGTGCAGTACGTC.

The chain carries TRBV2 and TRBJ1-1; D is undetermined. CDR3 length: 14 amino acids. Trimming stripped 2 bases from V and 0 bases from J, with 7 bases between. The germline gives CDR1 SNHLY, CDR2 FYNNEI. This CDR3 is CASSERRLNTEAFF. In DNA, the CDR3 is TGTGCCAGCAGTGAACGCAGGCTGAACACTGAAGCTTTCTTT.

In its sample, this clone was seen once. The J gene is TRBJ2-3, the V gene TRBV24-1, with D unresolved. Deletions cut 4 bases from V and 3 bases from J, with 10 bases between. The CDR3 sequence is 14 residues long. Germline CDR1 is KGHDR and CDR2 is SFDVKD. The CDR3 DNA reads TGTGCCACCAGTGACTCACCTAAAACAGATACGCAGTATTTT. It specifies CATSDSPKTDTQYF.

On this clone: This sample also contains other DNA sequences that code for the same CDR3. The J gene is TRBJ1-3, the V gene TRBV6-5; D may be TRBD1 (5 bases). CDR3 length: 15 amino acids. The V gene lost 5 bases and the J gene lost 0 bases, with 11 bases spanning the gap. The V gene's germline CDR1 is MNHEY and CDR2 SVGAGI. The CDR3: CASSRDRDSGNTIYF. CDR3 sequence (DNA): TGTGCCAGCAGTAGAGACAGAGACTCTGGAAACACCATATATTTT.

This clone has just a few counts. The V gene is TRBV6-2 or TRBV6-3, the J gene TRBJ2-1; D is uncertain. Germline V lookup: CDR1 MNHEY, CDR2 SVGEGT. V was cut by 2 bases and J by 4 bases, with 9 bases left in between. CDR3 length: 14 amino acids. The CDR3 sequence is CASSYQIGYNEQFF. CDR3 nucleotide sequence: TGTGCCAGCAGTTACCAGATTGGTTACAATGAGCAGTTCTTC.

The V gene is TRBV9, the J gene TRBJ1-4, with 8 bases identical to TRBD1. Losses at the gene ends were 4 bases for V and 7 bases for J; bases not matched to a gene: 12. This CDR3 has 16 residues. Looked up from germline, CDR1 is SGDLS and CDR2 is YYNGEE. CDR3 coding DNA: TGTGCCAGCAGCCCTAATACAGGGGGAGGTACTGAAAAACTGTTTTTT. It is translated as CASSPNTGGGTEKLFF.

The chain combines TRBV14 with TRBJ2-3, with D uncertain. This CDR3 is built from 16 residues. CDR1 and CDR2 from the germline V gene are SGHDN and FVKESK. Trimming shortened V by 4 bases and J by 2 bases, and 16 bases separated the two germline ends. The CDR3, as DNA: TGTGCCAGCAGCCCCTTTACCCTATCTAACACAGATACGCAGTATTTT. Translation gives CASSPFTLSNTDTQYF.

The CDR3 DNA sequence: TGTGCCAGCAGCTCATACAGGGGTTTGAATTCACCCCTCCACTTT. This translates into CASSSYRGLNSPLHF. The rearrangement joins TRBV7-2 to TRBJ1-6; 7 bases are a match to TRBD1. Unmatched junction bases numbered 7, after V lost 4 bases and J lost 7 bases. Germline assignment: CDR1 SGHTA and CDR2 FQGNSA. The CDR3 totals 15 residues. The variable domain in full, with the rest retrieved from reference TRBV7-2 and TRBJ1-6, is GAGVSQSPSNKVTEKGKDVELRCDPISGHTALYWYRQSLGQGLEFLIYFQGNSAPDKSGLPSDRFSAERTGGSVSTLTIQRTQQEDSAVYLCASSSYRGLNSPLHFGNGTRLTVT.

The genes are TRBV24-1 and TRBJ2-3, with 7 bases that match TRBD2. This CDR3 has 16 amino acids. Germline-derived CDR1 and CDR2 are KGHDR and SFDVKD. Trimming cost V 2 bases and J 0 bases; bases outside gene matches: 4. CDR3 sequence: CATSDSLSGSTDTQYF. CDR3 coding DNA: TGTGCCACCAGTGATTCGCTTAGCGGGAGCACAGATACGCAGTATTTT.

The chain recombines TRBV3-1 (or the pseudogene TRBV3-2) with TRBJ2-1; 8 bases align to TRBD1. The CDR3 has 16 residues. In germline, CDR1 is LGHDT, CDR2 YNNKEL (reference sequence). With V trimmed by 2 bases and J by 5 bases, 8 bases remained unmatched. The CDR3 reads CASSQPGGRGHNEQFF. The CDR3 coding sequence is TGTGCCAGCAGCCAACCAGGCGGCAGGGGGCACAATGAGCAGTTCTTC.

The chain joins TRBV5-4 to TRBJ2-1; D is perhaps TRBD1 (6 bases). This CDR3 region has 15 residues. Germline V gene data show CDR1 as SGHNT and CDR2 as YYREEE (reference sequence). With 1 base removed from V and 8 bases from J, the gap between germline ends came to 16 bases. The CDR3, as DNA: TGTGCCAGCAGCTTGAAAGGGCAGGGGTTTGATGAGCAGTTCTTC. Translation: CASSLKGQGFDEQFF.

The chain uses TRBV11-2 and TRBJ1-3; no reliable D call. Germline V lookup: CDR1 SGHAT, CDR2 FQNNGV. With 4 bases removed from V and 0 bases from J, the gap between germline ends came to 7 bases. The CDR3 covers 14 residues. The chain's CDR3 is CASSYSPSGNTIYF. The CDR3 bases are TGTGCCAGCAGCTACTCCCCCTCTGGAAACACCATATATTTT.

V gene TRBV14 combines with J gene TRBJ2-5; 8 bases fit TRBD1. V lost 4 bases to trimming and J lost 1 base; unmatched junction nucleotides: 8. CDR3 length equals 16 residues. From germline, CDR1 is SGHDN and CDR2 FVKESK. The CDR3 nucleotides are TGTGCCAGCAGCCCATTACGGACAGGGCGCCAAGAGACCCAGTACTTC. Its protein is CASSPLRTGRQETQYF.

J is TRBJ2-5 and V is TRBV28, with TRBD1 matching over 8 bases. CDR1 is MDHEN and CDR2 is SYDVKM in the germline V gene. There are 15 residues in the CDR3. V dropped 5 bases and J dropped 1; count of bases not matched to a gene: 6. The CDR3 bases are TGTGCCAGCAGTATGACAGGGGCCACCCAAGAGACCCAGTACTTC. This codes for CASSMTGATQETQYF.

The V gene is TRBV4-2, the J gene TRBJ2-5; D possibly corresponds to TRBD1 (5 bases). V was pared by 0 bases and J by 1 base, with 6 bases between. The CDR3 spans 14 residues. Germline CDR1 LGHNA, CDR2 YNFKEQ. CDR3 sequence: CASSQEDSQETQYF. The CDR3 region has the DNA TGTGCCAGCAGCCAAGAAGACAGCCAAGAGACCCAGTACTTC.

The rearrangement links TRBV3-1 (or the pseudogene TRBV3-2) to TRBJ2-3; 13 positions agree with TRBD2. Unmatched junction bases numbered 8, after V lost 4 bases and J lost 1 base. The CDR3 extends over 18 amino acids. The germline V gene has CDR1 LGHDT and CDR2 YNNKEL (reference sequence). This CDR3 reads CASSRGLAGALGTDTQYF. DNA for the CDR3: TGTGCCAGCAGCCGTGGACTAGCGGGGGCCTTAGGCACAGATACGCAGTATTTT.

The chain joins TRBV5-8 to TRBJ1-6, with D unclear. In germline, CDR1 is SGHTS, CDR2 YDEGEE. V lost 0 bases and J lost 8, with 9 bases in between. CDR3 length equals 14 residues. The CDR3 DNA reads as TGTGCCAGCAGCTTGGTCGCGGCGGATTCACCCCTCCACTTT. This encodes CASSLVAADSPLHF.

J is TRBJ1-1 and V is TRBV18, with TRBD1 as a possible D gene (5 bases). The CDR3 covers 15 residues. With 8 bases removed from V and 3 bases from J, the gap between germline ends came to 19 bases. CDR1 is KGHSH and CDR2 is LQKENI in the germline V gene. CDR3 in amino acids: CASAKYDGGDTEAFF. The CDR3 DNA reads TGTGCCAGCGCAAAATACGACGGAGGGGACACTGAAGCTTTCTTT.

The chain joins TRBV11-3 to TRBJ2-3; TRBD2 agrees at 10 bases. V trimming: 6 bases; J trimming: 5 bases; junction bases outside the gene matches: 8. The V gene's germline CDR1 is SGHNT and CDR2 YENEEA. The CDR3 length is 15 residues. This CDR3 reads CASRDLAGVEDTQYF. The CDR3 DNA reads as TGTGCCAGCAGAGACCTAGCGGGAGTGGAAGATACGCAGTATTTT. The whole variable domain, remainder taken from reference TRBV11-3 and TRBJ2-3, is EAGVVQSPRYKIIEKKQPVAFWCNPISGHNTLYWYLQNLGQGPELLIRYENEEAVDDSQLPKDRFSAERLKGVDSTLKIQPAELGDSAVYLCASRDLAGVEDTQYFGPGTRLTVL.